This T cell receptor (beta chain) is from a study of monozygotic twins with inflammatory bowel disease. Study-level points and caveats: IBD patients exhibited fewer clonotypes shared with other individuals than healthy twins, particularly with disease activity.

With no T cell sorting beforehand, total RNA was isolated from whole blood. CDR1 and CDR2 (germline): DFQATT, SNEGSKA (reference sequence). The CDR3 consists of 11 residues. Each CDR3 protein gets one entry in TCRdb, which reprocessed the 5' RACE reads and gives no DNA. The sample holds fewer than 450,000 distinct CDR3 sequences. In regard to this clonotype: As yet, its antigen is unknown.

The receptor comes from a human donor with ulcerative colitis or Crohn's disease, or a healthy co-twin of an affected twin (not recorded which). Sequences were obtained from blood. The genes are TRBV20-1 and TRBJ1-5; TCRdb's D gene call, TRBD1, goes unchecked for lack of DNA. This CDR3 reads CSAGKDRREHF.